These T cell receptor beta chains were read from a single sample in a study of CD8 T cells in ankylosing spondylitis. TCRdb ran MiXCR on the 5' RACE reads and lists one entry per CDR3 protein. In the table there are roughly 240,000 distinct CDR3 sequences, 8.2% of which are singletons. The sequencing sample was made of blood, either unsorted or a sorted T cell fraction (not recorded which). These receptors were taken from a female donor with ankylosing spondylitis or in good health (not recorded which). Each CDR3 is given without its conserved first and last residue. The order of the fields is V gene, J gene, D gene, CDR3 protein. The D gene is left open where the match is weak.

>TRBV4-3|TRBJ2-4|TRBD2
ASSQEGTSGFGNIQY
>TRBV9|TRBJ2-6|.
ASSAPESGANVLT
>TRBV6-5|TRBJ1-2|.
ATQQRPGGYT
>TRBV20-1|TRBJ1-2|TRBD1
SARPPGQGVGYT
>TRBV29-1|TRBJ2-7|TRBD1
SDRDRDTYEQY
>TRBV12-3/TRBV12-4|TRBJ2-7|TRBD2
ASSFGLASAEQY
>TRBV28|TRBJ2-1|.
ASSFQTPASRKF
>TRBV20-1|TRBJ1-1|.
SAARSMNTEAF
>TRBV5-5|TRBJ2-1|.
ASESYNEQF
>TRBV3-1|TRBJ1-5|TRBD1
ASSQADRGNQPQH
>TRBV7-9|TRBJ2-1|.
ASSPTPLGQF
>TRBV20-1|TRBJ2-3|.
SARGVGTDTQY
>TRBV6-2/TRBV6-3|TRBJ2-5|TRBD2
ASSYSLAGGKETQY
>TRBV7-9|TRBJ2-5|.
ASSPSQGTQY
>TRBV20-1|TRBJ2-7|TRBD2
STGRENEQY
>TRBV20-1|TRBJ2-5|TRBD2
SAWVREGYQETQY
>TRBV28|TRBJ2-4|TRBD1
ASSEGTRTGKNIQY
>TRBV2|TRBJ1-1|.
ASRLDGNTEAF
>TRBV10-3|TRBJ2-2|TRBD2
AISESGRVGGELF
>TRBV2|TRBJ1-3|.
ASSATGLSGNTIY
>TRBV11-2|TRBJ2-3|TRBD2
ASSLGGTSASSTDTQY
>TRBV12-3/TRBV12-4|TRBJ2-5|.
ASSLARLVEHWGETQY
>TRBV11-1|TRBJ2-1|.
ASSLGGPQQF
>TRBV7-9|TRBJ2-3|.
ASSLGIADTQY
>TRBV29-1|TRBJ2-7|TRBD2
SVVLAGIYEQY
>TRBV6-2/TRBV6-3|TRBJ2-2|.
ASSYSPTGELF
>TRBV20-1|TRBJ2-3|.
SAKGLDTDTQY
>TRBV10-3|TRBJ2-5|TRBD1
AIGGRPTGGQETQY
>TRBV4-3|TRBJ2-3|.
ASSQERVAVPL
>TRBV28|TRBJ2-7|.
ASSLGVKYEQY
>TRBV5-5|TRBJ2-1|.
ASSLGAVGNEQF
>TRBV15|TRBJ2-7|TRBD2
ATSRAGGLEQY
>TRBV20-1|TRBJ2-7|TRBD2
SARVPGLVGYEQY
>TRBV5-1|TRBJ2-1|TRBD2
APSGLGGEQF
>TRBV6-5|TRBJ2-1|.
ASSYRLPRYNEQF
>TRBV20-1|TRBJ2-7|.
SARRTDEQY
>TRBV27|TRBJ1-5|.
ASSQGIPRSNQPQH
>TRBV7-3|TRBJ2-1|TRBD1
ASSEDRGERF
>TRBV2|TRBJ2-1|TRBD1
ASMRRGQGESRDYNEQF
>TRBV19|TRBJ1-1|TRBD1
ASSIPGGFSTEAF
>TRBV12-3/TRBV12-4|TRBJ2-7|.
ASSLSAGYRSEQY
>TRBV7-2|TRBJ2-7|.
ASTRSGRTYEQY
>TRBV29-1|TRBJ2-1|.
SVDNEQF
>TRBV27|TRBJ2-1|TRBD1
ASSWDSEYNEQF
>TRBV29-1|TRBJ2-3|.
SVDELTDTQY
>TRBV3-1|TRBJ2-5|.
ASSLDAPGAQY
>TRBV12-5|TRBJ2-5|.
ASGLESGHLPQETQY
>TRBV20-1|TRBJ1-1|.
SAGGGSAAF
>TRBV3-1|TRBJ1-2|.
ASSQDLEANYGYT
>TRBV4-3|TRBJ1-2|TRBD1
ASSQRTGGANYGYT
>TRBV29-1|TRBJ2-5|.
SHTDLETQY
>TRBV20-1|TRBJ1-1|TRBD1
SASDRVNTEAF
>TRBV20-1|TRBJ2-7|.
SARIPWEYEQY
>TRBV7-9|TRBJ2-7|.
ASSTNRDTRVGYEQY
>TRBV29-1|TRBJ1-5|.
SVETASNQPQH
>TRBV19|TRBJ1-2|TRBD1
ATEYRGQGGYT
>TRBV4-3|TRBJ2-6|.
ASSQIGGANVLT
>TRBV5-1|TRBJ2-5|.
ASSFPKTEGMRETQY
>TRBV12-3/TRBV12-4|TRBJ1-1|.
ASSSDWENTEAF